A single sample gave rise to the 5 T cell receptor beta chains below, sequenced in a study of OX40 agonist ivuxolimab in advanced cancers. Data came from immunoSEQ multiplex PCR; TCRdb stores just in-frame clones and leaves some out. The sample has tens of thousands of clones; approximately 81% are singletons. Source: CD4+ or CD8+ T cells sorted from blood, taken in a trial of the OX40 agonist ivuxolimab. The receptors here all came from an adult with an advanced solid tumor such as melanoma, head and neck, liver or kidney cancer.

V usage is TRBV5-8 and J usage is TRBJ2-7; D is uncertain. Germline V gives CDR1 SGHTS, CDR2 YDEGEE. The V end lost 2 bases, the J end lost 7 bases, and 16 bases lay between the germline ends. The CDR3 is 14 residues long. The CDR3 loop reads CASSLVASSSEQYV. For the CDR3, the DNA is TGTGCCAGCAGCTTAGTGGCCTCTTCCTCGGAGCAGTACGTC.

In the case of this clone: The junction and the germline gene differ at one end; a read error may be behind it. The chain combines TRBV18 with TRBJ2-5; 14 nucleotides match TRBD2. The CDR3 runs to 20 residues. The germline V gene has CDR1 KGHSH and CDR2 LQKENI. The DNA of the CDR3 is TGTGCCAGCTCACCGATTATGGGACTAGCGGGAGAGGGAGAACAAGAGATCCAGTACTTC. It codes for CASSPIMGLAGEGEQEIQYF.

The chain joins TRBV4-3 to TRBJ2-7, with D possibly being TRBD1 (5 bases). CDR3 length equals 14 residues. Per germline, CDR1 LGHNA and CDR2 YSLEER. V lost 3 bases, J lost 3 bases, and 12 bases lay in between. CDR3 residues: CASSQSDTFYEQYF. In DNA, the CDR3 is TGCGCCAGCAGCCAGTCGGACACCTTCTACGAGCAGTACTTC.

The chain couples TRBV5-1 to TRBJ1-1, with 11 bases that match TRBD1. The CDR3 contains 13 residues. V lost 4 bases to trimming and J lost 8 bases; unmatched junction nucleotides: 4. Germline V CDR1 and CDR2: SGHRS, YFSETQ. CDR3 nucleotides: TGCGCCAGCAGCCGGGACAGGGGGATGGAAGCTTTCTTT. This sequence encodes CASSRDRGMEAFF.

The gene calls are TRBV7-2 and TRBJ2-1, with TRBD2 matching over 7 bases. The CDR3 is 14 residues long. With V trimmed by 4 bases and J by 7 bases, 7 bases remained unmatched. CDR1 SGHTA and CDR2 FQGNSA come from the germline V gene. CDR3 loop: CASSSWTSSNEQFF. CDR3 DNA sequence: TGTGCCAGCAGCTCCTGGACTAGTTCTAATGAGCAGTTCTTC.